This paragraph reports one T cell receptor beta chain. What it binds is unknown. TCRdb's copy holds only in-frame clones and misses some; the assay was immunoSEQ multiplex PCR. This sample has tens of thousands of clones, with over 75% found just once. The timepoints at which blood was sampled were baseline, cycle 4 day 1, and cycle 7 day 1. This sample was taken from a study of OX40 agonist ivuxolimab in advanced cancers. Looking at the study overall: An agonistic anti-OX40 (CD134) antibody, ivuxolimab, was used to treat the patients. General study points: Among patients with partial responses at 0.1-3.0 mg/kg, clonal expansion was among the lowest. Clonal expansion from baseline to week 6 occurred in both CD4+ and CD8+ T cells.

There are 16 residues in the CDR3. V gave up 3 bases and J gave up 3 bases; unmatched junction bases: 5. Germline values: CDR1 SEHNR, CDR2 FQNEAQ (reference sequence). The V and J genes are TRBV7-9 and TRBJ2-3, with 11 bases identical to TRBD1. Here the sequenced sample was CD4+ or CD8+ T cells sorted from blood, taken in a trial of the OX40 agonist ivuxolimab. The receptor comes from an adult with an advanced solid tumor such as melanoma, head and neck, liver or kidney cancer. The CDR3 nucleotides read TGTGCCAGCAGCTTTCTGGACAGGGGGCTAACAGATACGCAGTATTTT. This encodes CASSFLDRGLTDTQYF.